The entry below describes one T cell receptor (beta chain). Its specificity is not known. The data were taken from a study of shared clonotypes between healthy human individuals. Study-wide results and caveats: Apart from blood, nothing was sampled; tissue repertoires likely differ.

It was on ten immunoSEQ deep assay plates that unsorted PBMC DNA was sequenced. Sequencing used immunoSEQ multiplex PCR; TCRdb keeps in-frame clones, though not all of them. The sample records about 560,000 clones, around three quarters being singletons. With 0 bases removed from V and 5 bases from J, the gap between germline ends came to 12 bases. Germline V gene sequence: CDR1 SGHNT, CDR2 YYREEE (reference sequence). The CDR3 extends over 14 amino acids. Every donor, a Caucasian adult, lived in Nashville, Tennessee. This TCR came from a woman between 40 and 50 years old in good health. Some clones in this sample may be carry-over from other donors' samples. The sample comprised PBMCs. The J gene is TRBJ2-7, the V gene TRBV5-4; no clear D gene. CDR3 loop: CASSLDRIQNEQYF. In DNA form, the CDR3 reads TGTGCCAGCAGCTTGGACAGAATACAAAACGAGCAGTACTTC.